The rows below give T cell receptor beta chains drawn from one sample of a study of T cell clonotyping in hematopoietic cell transplantation. TCRdb's table, derived via immunoSEQ multiplex PCR, lists solely in-frame clones and lacks some. The sample lists about 8,400 clones; roughly nine tenths were seen once. The sequences come from peripheral blood mononuclear cells, collected at the time of graft-versus-host disease after allogeneic stem cell transplant. The receptor source for this set is a male patient over 55 who had an allogeneic stem cell transplant from a related donor, so the T cells may come from the graft donor. Some clones in this sample may be carry-over from other donors' samples. Both conserved end residues are part of each CDR3. The D gene is left open where the match is weak.

CASSSGQPLQETQYF | TRBJ2-5 | TRBV5-8 | TRBD1
CASSRGGQETQYF | TRBJ2-5 | TRBV7-3 | .
CASSSGLGSSYNEQFF | TRBJ2-1 | TRBV4-2 | .
CASSQVRQKPNEKLFF | TRBJ1-4 | TRBV4-1 | .
CASSQPFRGRDEKLFF | TRBJ1-4 | TRBV4-1 | TRBD1
CASTFGTDTQYF | TRBJ2-3 | TRBV7-2 | .
CASSYSTGGNEKLFF | TRBJ1-4 | TRBV6-5 | TRBD1
CASSSGFTNYGYTF | TRBJ1-2 | TRBV9 | .
CASSEHGTNYGYTF | TRBJ1-2 | TRBV10-2 | .
CASSEALNTEAFF | TRBJ1-1 | TRBV6-1 | .
CASSISGGANEQFF | TRBJ2-1 | TRBV19 | TRBD2
CASRHPRGPNTGELFF | TRBJ2-2 | TRBV19 | .
CASSRNQDESHGYTF | TRBJ1-2 | TRBV4-2 | .
CAVGPGELFF | TRBJ2-2 | TRBV7-8 | .
CASSLVGRNTEAFF | TRBJ1-1 | TRBV28 | .
CASGGANQPQHF | TRBJ1-5 | TRBV6-1 | .
CASSYSPAGYNEQFF | TRBJ2-1 | TRBV6-5 | .
CASTFGTTNEKLFF | TRBJ1-4 | TRBV5-1 | .
CASSLDPQNIQYF | TRBJ2-4 | TRBV5-4 | .
CASSLAQGQSNQPQHF | TRBJ1-5 | TRBV28 | .
CASSLDVHNTDTQYF | TRBJ2-3 | TRBV5-1 | .
CASSNRGRNSPLHF | TRBJ1-6 | TRBV27 | TRBD1
CASSLTGTGEGGYGYTF | TRBJ1-2 | TRBV7-3 | TRBD1
CASRGTSGLGDTQYF | TRBJ2-3 | TRBV2 | TRBD2
CASTPRGRLQETQYF | TRBJ2-5 | TRBV28 | .
CASSLVTETQYF | TRBJ2-5 | TRBV5-1 | .
CASSPEPGQPQHF | TRBJ1-5 | TRBV6-4 | .
CASSPPGGAGYGYTF | TRBJ1-2 | TRBV7-9 | .
CASSPPLANRNTGELFF | TRBJ2-2 | TRBV7-9 | .
CASSLMSGNTEAFF | TRBJ1-1 | TRBV7-9 | .
CASSQDRASGEYIRRDTQYF | TRBJ2-3 | TRBV4-3 | TRBD2
CASSYSSVLNTIYF | TRBJ1-3 | TRBV6-5 | .
CASSLAGTGYGYTF | TRBJ1-2 | TRBV5-1 | TRBD1
CASSLRVPYGYTF | TRBJ1-2 | TRBV5-4 | .
CASSTGYEQYF | TRBJ2-7 | TRBV7-9 | .
CASSRGGRGPTSPLHF | TRBJ1-6 | TRBV25-1 | TRBD1
CASGRDRGPNYGYTF | TRBJ1-2 | TRBV28 | TRBD1
CASREGDEKLFF | TRBJ1-4 | TRBV7-9 | .
CASSPGTSYNEQFF | TRBJ2-1 | TRBV7-3 | TRBD2
CASSPNSIGNTIYF | TRBJ1-3 | TRBV18 | .